This T cell receptor beta chain comes out of a study of T cell clonality in common variable immunodeficiency (dated by TCRdb to between 2014 and 2017). The CDR3 numbers 15 residues from cysteine through phenylalanine. Part of the CDR3 DNA is given, 36 bases translated from base 1. The trim is 1 base for V and 1 base for J, with a gap of 10 bases between the germline ends. CDR1 is given as SGHTA and CDR2 as FQGNSA, both from the germline V gene. As for this clone: Its antigen remains undetermined. The CDR3 end lies 3 residues beyond the end of the read and is filled in from the germline J gene.

Paper-wide results and their limitations: The authors noted that sequencing repertoires of T cell subpopulations would be needed to clarify what caused the increased clonality in CVID. Even though DNA input was equal, the average per sample came to about 81,820 unique sequences for controls compared with around 32,000 for CVID samples. CVID TCRbeta sequences reportedly showed fewer deletions and N-nucleotide insertions and lacked highly modified clones with 13 or more V deletions. Fewer TCRbeta clones were shared among CVID subjects than among healthy controls (p < 0.0001). Correlations of repertoire features with clinical complications were constrained by heterogeneity among patients within the CVID cohort. Compared with healthy controls, CVID subjects showed increased TCRbeta clonality (t-test p = 0.018), a feature most characteristic of about a third of subjects.

Diagnosis of CVID followed standard criteria, namely serum IgG, IgA and/or IgM below the normal range together with specific antibody deficiency. There were under 50 subjects in the CVID group (approximately 15 female and 29 male), ranging in age from roughly 8 to 65 years, with a mean age of about 40. Most of the CVID patients and most of the healthy controls were of Caucasian heritage. At the time of study participation, every CVID subject had been on replacement immunoglobulin therapy for at least one year. No CVID subject was ill or taking immunomodulatory or immunosuppressive medication when blood was collected. Heparinized peripheral whole blood samples of about 5 to 8.5 ml were obtained from each donor. Genomic DNA from adults with common variable immune deficiency (CVID) and from healthy adult controls was used for sequencing of TCRbeta CDR3 repertoires. To isolate peripheral blood mononuclear cells, diluted blood was subjected to density centrifugation over Hypaque 1077 or Ficoll-Paque. Unsorted mononuclear cells served as the source of genomic DNA, which was extracted either by Qiagen column purification or by a centrifugation-based method.

CVID samples and control samples contributed equivalent amounts of genomic DNA as sequencing input. For every sample, a 60 bp segment covering the rearranged TCRbeta CDR3 region was amplified and then sequenced. TCRbeta amplification used the immunoSEQ assay, a bias-corrected multiplex PCR with high-throughput sequencing. The source study handled its data this way. Every unique nucleotide sequence was considered a clone and was annotated with V, D and J genes, copy number and frequency. Sequences were labeled productive if in frame, and non-productive if out of frame or containing stop codons. As previously described, clonality was calculated on the basis of Shannon's entropy. The predicted amino acid sequences of productive clones were used to derive the mean CDR3 Kyte-Doolittle hydropathy. The R hclust function was used to hierarchically cluster scaled V gene usage with Manhattan distance and complete linkage. Sharing of clones by CDR3 amino acid sequence was evaluated through resampling of 12 repertoires per group over 100 rounds. The repertoires were searched for 65 to 80 published EBV-specific and approximately 250 published CMV-specific TCRbeta sequences. A couple of CVID samples that yielded fewer than 10,000 sequences were excluded from the analysis, so 42 CVID repertoires were retained. The immuneACCESS repertoire file appears here via TCRdb, limited to in-frame rearrangements. These files lack a portion of the clones; in checked studies, under half of the deficit traces to unresolved V genes, and the cause of the others is not known. The V and J calls and clone size are taken from that table; D and trimming were inferred from the DNA. The sample comprises approximately 14,000 clones, and every one was counted more than once. The ten largest clones represent 12% of the sample.

This TCR came from a human donor with common variable immunodeficiency. Sample: peripheral blood mononuclear cells. The chain joins TRBV7-2 to TRBJ1-1; the D gene is perhaps TRBD1, from 6 matching bases. CDR3 DNA (partial): TGTGCCAGCAGCTTAGGACTGGGGGCGAACACTGAA. Translated, it reads CASSLGLGANTE. The entire CDR3 sequence reads CASSLGLGANTEAFF.